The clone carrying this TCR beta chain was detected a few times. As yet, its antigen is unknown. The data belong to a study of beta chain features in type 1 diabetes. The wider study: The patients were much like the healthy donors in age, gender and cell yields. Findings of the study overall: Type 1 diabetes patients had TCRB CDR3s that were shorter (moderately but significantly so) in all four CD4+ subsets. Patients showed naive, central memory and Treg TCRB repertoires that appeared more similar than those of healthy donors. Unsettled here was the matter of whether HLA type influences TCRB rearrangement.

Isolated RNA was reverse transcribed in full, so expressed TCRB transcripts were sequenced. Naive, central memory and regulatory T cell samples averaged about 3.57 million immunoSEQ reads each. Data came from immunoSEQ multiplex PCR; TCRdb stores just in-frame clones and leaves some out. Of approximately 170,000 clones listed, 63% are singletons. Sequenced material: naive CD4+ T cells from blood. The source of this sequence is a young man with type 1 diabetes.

Here the CDR3 DNA reads TGCAGCGTTGGTGTGGGTATTAGCAATCAGCCCCAGCATTTT. Translation: CSVGVGISNQPQHF. The chain employs TRBV29-1 and TRBJ1-5, with unresolved D. Trimming left V 4 bases short and J 0 bases short, with 10 bases between. CDR1 and CDR2 from the germline V gene are SQVTM and ANQGSEA. The CDR3 runs 14 residues.